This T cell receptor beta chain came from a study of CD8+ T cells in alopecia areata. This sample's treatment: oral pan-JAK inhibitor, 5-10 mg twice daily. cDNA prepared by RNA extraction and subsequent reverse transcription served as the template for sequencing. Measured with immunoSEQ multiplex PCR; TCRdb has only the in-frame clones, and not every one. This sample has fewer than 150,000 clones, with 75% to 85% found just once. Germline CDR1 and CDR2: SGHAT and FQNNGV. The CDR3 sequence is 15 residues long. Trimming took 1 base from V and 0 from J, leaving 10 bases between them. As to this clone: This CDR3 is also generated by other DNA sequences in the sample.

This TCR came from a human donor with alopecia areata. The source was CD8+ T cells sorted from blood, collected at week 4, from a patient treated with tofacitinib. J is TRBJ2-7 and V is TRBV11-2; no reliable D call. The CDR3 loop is CASSLGGASSYEQYF. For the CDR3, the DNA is TGTGCCAGCAGCTTAGGCGGTGCCAGCTCCTACGAGCAGTACTTC.